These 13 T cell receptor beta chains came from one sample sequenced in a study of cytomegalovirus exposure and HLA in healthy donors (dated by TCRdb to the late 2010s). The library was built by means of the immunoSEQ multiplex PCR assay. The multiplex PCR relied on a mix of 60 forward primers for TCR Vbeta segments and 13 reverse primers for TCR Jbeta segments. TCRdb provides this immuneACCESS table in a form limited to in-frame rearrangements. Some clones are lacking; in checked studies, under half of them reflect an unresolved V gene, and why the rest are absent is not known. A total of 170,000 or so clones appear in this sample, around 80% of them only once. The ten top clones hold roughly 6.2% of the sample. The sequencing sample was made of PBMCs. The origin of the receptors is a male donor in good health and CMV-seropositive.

CDR3 in DNA: TGTGCCAGCAGTTACTCGATTGTGGGGGCAGGGCAGCCCCAGCATTTT. This sequence encodes CASSYSIVGAGQPQHF. This sequence joins TRBV6-5 and TRBJ1-5, with a tentative D call TRBD1 (6 bases). The V gene's germline CDR1 is MNHEY and CDR2 SVGAGI. The CDR3 has 16 amino acids. V lost 0 bases, J lost 7 bases, and 16 bases lay in between.

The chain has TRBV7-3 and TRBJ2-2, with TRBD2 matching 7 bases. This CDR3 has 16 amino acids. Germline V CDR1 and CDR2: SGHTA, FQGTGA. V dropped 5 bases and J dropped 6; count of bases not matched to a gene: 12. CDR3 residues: CASSPGPGGNSGELFF. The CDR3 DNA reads TGTGCCAGCAGCCCCGGGCCGGGAGGTAATTCCGGGGAGCTGTTTTTT.

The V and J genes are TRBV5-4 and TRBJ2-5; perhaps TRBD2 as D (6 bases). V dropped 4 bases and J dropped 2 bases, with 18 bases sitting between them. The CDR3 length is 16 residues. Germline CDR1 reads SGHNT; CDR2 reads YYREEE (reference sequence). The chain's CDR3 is CASSQGAGTSQETQYF. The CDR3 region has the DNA TGTGCCAGCAGCCAGGGAGCAGGGACTTCTCAAGAGACCCAGTACTTC.

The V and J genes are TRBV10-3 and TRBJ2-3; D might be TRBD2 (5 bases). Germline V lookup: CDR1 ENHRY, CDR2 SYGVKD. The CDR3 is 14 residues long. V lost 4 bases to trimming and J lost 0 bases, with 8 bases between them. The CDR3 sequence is CAISARESTDTQYF. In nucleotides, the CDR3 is TGTGCCATCAGTGCCCGGGAAAGCACAGATACGCAGTATTTT.

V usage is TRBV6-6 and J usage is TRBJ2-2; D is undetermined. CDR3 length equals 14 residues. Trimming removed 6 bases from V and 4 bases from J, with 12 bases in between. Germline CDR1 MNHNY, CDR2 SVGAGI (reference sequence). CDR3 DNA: TGTGCCAGCAGCACGGGTGGGTTCACCGGGGAGCTGTTTTTT. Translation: CASSTGGFTGELFF.

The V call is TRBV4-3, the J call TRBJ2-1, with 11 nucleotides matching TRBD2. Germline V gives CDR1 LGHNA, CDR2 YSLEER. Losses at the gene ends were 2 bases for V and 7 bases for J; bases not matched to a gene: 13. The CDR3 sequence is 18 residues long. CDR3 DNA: TGCGCCAGCAGCCAAACTAGCGGGAGACTGGGGGGGGATAATGAGCAGTTCTTC. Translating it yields CASSQTSGRLGGDNEQFF.

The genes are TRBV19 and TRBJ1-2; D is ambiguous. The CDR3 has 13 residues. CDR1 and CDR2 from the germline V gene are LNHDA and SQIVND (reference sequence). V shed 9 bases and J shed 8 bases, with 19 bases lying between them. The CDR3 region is CASLWGRGGGYTF. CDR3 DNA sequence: TGTGCCAGCCTGTGGGGTCGGGGAGGCGGCTACACCTTC.

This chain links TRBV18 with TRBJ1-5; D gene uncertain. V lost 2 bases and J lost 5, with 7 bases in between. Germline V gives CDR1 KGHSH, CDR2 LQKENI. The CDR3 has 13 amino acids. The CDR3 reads CASSPVSDQPQHF. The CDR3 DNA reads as TGTGCCAGCTCACCAGTTTCGGATCAGCCCCAGCATTTT.

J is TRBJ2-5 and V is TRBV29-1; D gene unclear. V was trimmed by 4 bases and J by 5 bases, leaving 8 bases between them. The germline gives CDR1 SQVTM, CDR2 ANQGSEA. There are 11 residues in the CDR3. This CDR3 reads CSVVTGETQYF. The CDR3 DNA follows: TGCAGCGTTGTAACCGGGGAGACCCAGTACTTC. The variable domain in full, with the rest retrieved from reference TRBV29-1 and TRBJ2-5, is SAVISQKPSRDICQRGTSLTIQCQVDSQVTMMFWYRQQPGQSLTLIATANQGSEATYESGFVIDKFPISRPNLTFSTLTVSNMSPEDSSIYLCSVVTGETQYFGPGTRLLVL.

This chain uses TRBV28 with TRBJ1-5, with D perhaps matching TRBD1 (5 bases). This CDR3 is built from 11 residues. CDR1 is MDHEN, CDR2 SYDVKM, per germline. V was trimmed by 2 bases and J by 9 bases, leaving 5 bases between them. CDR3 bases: TGTGCCAGCAGTTTAAGGGGGCCCCAGCATTTT. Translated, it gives CASSLRGPQHF.

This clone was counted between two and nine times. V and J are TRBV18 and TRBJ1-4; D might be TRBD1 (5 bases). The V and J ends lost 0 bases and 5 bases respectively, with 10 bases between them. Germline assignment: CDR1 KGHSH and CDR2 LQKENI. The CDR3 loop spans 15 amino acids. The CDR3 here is CASSPPSTGNEKLFF. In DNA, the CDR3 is TGTGCCAGCTCACCACCGTCTACAGGCAATGAAAAACTGTTTTTT.

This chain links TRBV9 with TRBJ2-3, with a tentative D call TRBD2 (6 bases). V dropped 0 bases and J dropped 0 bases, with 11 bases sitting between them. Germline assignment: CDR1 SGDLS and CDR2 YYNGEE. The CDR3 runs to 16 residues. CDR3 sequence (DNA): TGTGCCAGCAGCGTAGGGAGGGCGGCTAGCACAGATACGCAGTATTTT. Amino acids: CASSVGRAASTDTQYF.

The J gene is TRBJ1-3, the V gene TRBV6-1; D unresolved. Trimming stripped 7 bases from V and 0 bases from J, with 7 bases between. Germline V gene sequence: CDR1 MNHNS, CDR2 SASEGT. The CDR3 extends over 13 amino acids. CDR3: CASNEFSGNTIYF. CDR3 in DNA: TGTGCCAGCAACGAGTTCTCTGGAAACACCATATATTTT.